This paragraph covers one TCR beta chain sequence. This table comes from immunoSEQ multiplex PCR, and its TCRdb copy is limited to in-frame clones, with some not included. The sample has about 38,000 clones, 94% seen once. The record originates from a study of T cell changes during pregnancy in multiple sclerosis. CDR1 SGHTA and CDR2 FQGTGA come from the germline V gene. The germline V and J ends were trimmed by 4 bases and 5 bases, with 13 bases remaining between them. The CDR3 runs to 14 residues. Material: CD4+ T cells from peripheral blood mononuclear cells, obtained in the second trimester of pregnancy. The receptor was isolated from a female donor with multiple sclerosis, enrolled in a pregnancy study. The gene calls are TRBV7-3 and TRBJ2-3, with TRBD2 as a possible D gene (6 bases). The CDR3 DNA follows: TGTGCCAGCAGCTACGCAGCAGCGGGAGATACGCAGTATTTT. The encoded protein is CASSYAAAGDTQYF.